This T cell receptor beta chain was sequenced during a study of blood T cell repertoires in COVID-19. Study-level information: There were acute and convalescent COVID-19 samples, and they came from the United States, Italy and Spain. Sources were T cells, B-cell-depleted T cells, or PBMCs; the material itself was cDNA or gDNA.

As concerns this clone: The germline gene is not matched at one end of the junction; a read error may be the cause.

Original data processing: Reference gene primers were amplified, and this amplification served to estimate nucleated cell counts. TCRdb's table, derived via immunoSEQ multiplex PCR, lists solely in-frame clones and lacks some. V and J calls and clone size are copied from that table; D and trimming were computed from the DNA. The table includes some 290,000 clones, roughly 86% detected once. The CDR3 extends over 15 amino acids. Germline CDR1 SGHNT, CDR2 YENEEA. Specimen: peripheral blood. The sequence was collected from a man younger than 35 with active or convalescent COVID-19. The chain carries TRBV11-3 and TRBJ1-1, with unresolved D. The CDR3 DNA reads TGTGCCAGCAGCCCACGGAGGGTATTGAACACAGAAGCTTTCTTT. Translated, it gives CASSPRRVLNTEAFF.